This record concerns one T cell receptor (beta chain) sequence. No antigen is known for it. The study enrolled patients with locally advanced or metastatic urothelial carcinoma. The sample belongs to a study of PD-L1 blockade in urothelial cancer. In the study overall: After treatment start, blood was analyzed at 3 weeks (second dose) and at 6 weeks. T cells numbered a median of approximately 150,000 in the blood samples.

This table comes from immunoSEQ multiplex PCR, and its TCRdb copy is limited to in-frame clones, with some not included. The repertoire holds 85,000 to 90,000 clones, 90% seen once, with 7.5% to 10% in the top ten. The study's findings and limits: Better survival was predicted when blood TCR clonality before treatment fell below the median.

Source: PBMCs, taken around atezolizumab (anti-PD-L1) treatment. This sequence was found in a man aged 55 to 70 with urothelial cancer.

CDR3 sequence (DNA): TGCGCCAGCAGCCCACTCGGTGTTGGCATTCAGTACTTC. Protein: CASSPLGVGIQYF. This chain uses TRBV5-1 with TRBJ2-4, with no clear D. V dropped 4 bases and J dropped 9 bases, with 14 bases sitting between them. Germline lookup yields CDR1 SGHRS and CDR2 YFSETQ. The CDR3 covers 13 residues.